Shown below are 22 T cell receptor beta chains from a single sample sequenced in a study of blood T cell repertoires in COVID-19. The data were produced by immunoSEQ multiplex PCR, yet TCRdb's version contains in-frame clones alone and is incomplete. The table lists about 220,000 clones, about 86% of them singletons. Sequencing was done on a sample of peripheral blood. Receptors were obtained from a woman aged 45-65 years with acute or convalescent COVID-19.

The chain carries TRBV28 and TRBJ1-2; 10 bases match TRBD1. This CDR3 comprises 15 residues. Germline values: CDR1 MDHEN, CDR2 SYDVKM. The ends lost 5 bases at V and 4 bases at J; junction bases unmatched: 7. CDR3 residues: CASSTWTGGGYGYTF. In DNA, the CDR3 is TGTGCCAGCAGTACCTGGACAGGGGGGGGCTATGGCTACACCTTC.

The chain recombines TRBV6-2 or TRBV6-3 with TRBJ2-5; maybe TRBD1 (6 bases). The CDR3 totals 14 residues. Germline loops: CDR1 MNHEY, CDR2 SVGEGT. The ends were cut back, 2 bases at V and 4 bases at J, with 11 bases in the middle. The CDR3: CASSYRLGGETQYF. Here the CDR3 DNA reads TGTGCCAGCAGTTACAGGCTAGGGGGAGAGACCCAGTACTTC.

The chain is built from TRBV28 and TRBJ2-2; the D gene is possibly TRBD1 (6 bases). Per germline, CDR1 MDHEN and CDR2 SYDVKM. V was trimmed by 6 bases and J by 5 bases, leaving 13 bases between them. The CDR3 is 14 amino acids. CDR3 amino acids: CASRTGSRTGELFF. The DNA of the CDR3 is TGTGCCAGCAGAACAGGGTCCCGTACCGGGGAGCTGTTTTTT.

This rearrangement joins TRBV5-1 to TRBJ2-1, with TRBD2 identical over 12 bases. V lost 2 bases and J lost 6; bases outside the gene matches: 15. In germline, CDR1 is SGHRS, CDR2 YFSETQ. CDR3 length equals 19 residues. The CDR3 region is CASSFGLAGSLPFSNEQFF. CDR3 DNA sequence: TGCGCCAGCAGCTTCGGACTAGCGGGGAGTCTCCCATTCTCCAATGAGCAGTTCTTC.

The count of this clone is one. The germline gene is not matched at one end of the junction; a read error may be the cause. This sequence joins TRBV2 and TRBJ1-6; D perhaps matches TRBD1 (5 bases). Germline V gives CDR1 SNHLY, CDR2 FYNNEI. The CDR3 is 16 residues long. CDR3 coding DNA: TGTGTCAGCAGATCCTCCGTCGGGGGGAGAAATTCACCCCTCCACTTT. Translating gives CVSRSSVGGRNSPLHF.

As DNA, the CDR3 is TGTGCCAGCAGCCTCGGACTCTGGGAGCAGTACTTC. It translates to CASSLGLWEQYF. The chain links TRBV2 to TRBJ2-7, with a tentative D call TRBD2 (5 bases). The length of the CDR3 is 12 residues. The germline V gene encodes CDR1 SNHLY and CDR2 FYNNEI. V was pared by 6 bases and J by 7 bases, with 13 bases between.

There are a few counts of this clone. The J gene is TRBJ2-2, the V gene TRBV2; D might be TRBD1 (5 bases). CDR1 is SNHLY and CDR2 is FYNNEI in the germline V gene. This CDR3 spans 15 amino acids. Trimming removed 6 bases from V and 2 bases from J, with 13 bases in between. The DNA for the CDR3 is TGTGCCAGCAGAGACAGATCAGGAAACACCGGGGAGCTGTTTTTT. This gives the protein CASRDRSGNTGELFF.

This clone has only a few counts. This chain uses TRBV7-9 with TRBJ2-7, with 9 bases identical to TRBD1. With V trimmed by 3 bases and J by 4 bases, 4 bases remained unmatched. The V gene's germline CDR1 is SEHNR and CDR2 FQNEAQ (reference sequence). CDR3 length equals 14 residues. CDR3 DNA: TGTGCCAGCAGCTTGGGGACAGGGAGATACGAGCAGTACTTC. Its protein is CASSLGTGRYEQYF.

This chain joins TRBV24-1 and TRBJ1-2; tentative D call: TRBD1 (5 bases). Trimming took 4 bases from V and 8 from J, leaving 7 bases between them. The length of the CDR3 is 11 residues. The germline gives CDR1 KGHDR, CDR2 SFDVKD. The CDR3 is CATSDHRGYTF. The CDR3 region has the DNA TGTGCCACCAGTGACCACAGGGGCTACACCTTC.

The chain is built from TRBV14 and TRBJ2-5; TRBD2 matches at 10 bases. This CDR3 has 16 residues. V shed 3 bases, J shed 2 bases, and the junction held 6 bases outside the gene matches. Germline CDR1 reads SGHDN; CDR2 reads FVKESK. CDR3 in DNA: TGTGCCAGCAGCCACTGGACTAGCGGTTCTCAAGAGACCCAGTACTTC. Residues: CASSHWTSGSQETQYF.

This chain joins TRBV13 and TRBJ2-3; TRBD2 matches at 10 bases. Losses at the gene ends were 1 base for V and 1 base for J; bases not matched to a gene: 5. This CDR3 has 17 amino acids. CDR1 is PRHDT, CDR2 FYEKMQ, per germline (reference sequence). The CDR3 spells CASSLDYGTSGTDTQYF. CDR3 nucleotides: TGTGCCAGCAGCTTAGATTACGGGACTAGCGGCACAGATACGCAGTATTTT.

The chain has TRBV5-1 and TRBJ2-7, with 15 bases matching TRBD2. Germline CDR1 reads SGHRS; CDR2 reads YFSETQ. CDR3 length: 16 residues. Trimming took 7 bases from V and 2 from J; bases not matched to a gene: 7. CDR3 amino acids: CASQRGLAGGTYEQYF. In DNA, the CDR3 is TGCGCCAGCCAGAGGGGACTAGCGGGAGGAACCTACGAGCAGTACTTC.

V is TRBV30 and J is TRBJ1-2; the D is unclear. CDR3 length: 13 amino acids. Germline CDR1 reads GTSNPN; CDR2 reads SVGIG (reference sequence). Trimming shortened V by 2 bases and J by 5 bases, and 12 bases separated the two germline ends. CDR3 in amino acids: CAWSLEGIYGYTF. CDR3 nucleotides: TGTGCCTGGAGTCTCGAGGGAATATATGGCTACACCTTC.

About this clone itself: In the same sample, other DNA sequences code for this CDR3. CDR3 sequence reads: CASSLGQSYEQYF. DNA of the CDR3: TGTGCCAGCAGCCTAGGACAGTCCTACGAGCAGTACTTC. The rearrangement joins TRBV5-6 to TRBJ2-7; D might be TRBD1 (6 bases). Trimming took 4 bases from V and 1 from J, leaving 9 bases between them. CDR3 size: 13 residues. Germline assignment: CDR1 SGHDT and CDR2 YYEEEE.

V gene TRBV19 combines with J gene TRBJ2-5, with TRBD2 as a possible D gene (6 bases). The germline CDR1 and CDR2 sequences are LNHDA and SQIVND (reference sequence). The V end was cut by 5 bases, the J end by 5 bases, with 12 bases between. The CDR3 has 13 residues. DNA for the CDR3: TGTGCCAGTAGTTTGTCGGGAGATGAGACCCAGTACTTC. It codes for CASSLSGDETQYF.

This clone has a handful of counts. The chain combines TRBV5-6 with TRBJ1-1, with TRBD1 matching over 8 bases. The CDR3 runs to 18 residues. The germline gives CDR1 SGHDT, CDR2 YYEEEE. V shed 0 bases and J 6 bases; nucleotides not matched to a gene: 16. CDR3 residues: CASSLVQGAHVRESEAFF. The CDR3 bases are TGTGCCAGCAGCTTGGTGCAGGGGGCGCATGTACGGGAATCTGAAGCTTTCTTT.

The CDR3 DNA sequence: TGTGCCAGCAGCTTATTGGGCAATACAGGGGAGCAGTTCTTC. It translates to CASSLLGNTGEQFF. The chain employs TRBV7-2 and TRBJ2-1, with a possible D match to TRBD1 (6 bases). The CDR3 covers 14 residues. Trimming shortened V by 2 bases and J by 10 bases, and 15 bases separated the two germline ends. Germline V gene lookup returns CDR1 SGHTA and CDR2 FQGNSA. Full variable domain (missing parts from reference TRBV7-2 and TRBJ2-1): GAGVSQSPSNKVTEKGKDVELRCDPISGHTALYWYRQSLGQGLEFLIYFQGNSAPDKSGLPSDRFSAERTGGSVSTLTIQRTQQEDSAVYLCASSLLGNTGEQFFGPGTRLTVL.

The chain combines TRBV2 with TRBJ2-5, with a tentative D call TRBD2 (7 bases). Germline lookup yields CDR1 SNHLY and CDR2 FYNNEI. CDR3 length: 12 residues. V gave up 7 bases and J gave up 7 bases, with 13 bases separating them. This CDR3 reads CASTGEGGTQYF. The CDR3 bases are TGTGCCAGCACAGGGGAGGGAGGGACCCAGTACTTC.

For this clone: The same CDR3 is also encoded by other DNA sequences in this sample. The V and J genes are TRBV6-5 and TRBJ2-3; TRBD2 is a possible D gene (5 bases). CDR3 length equals 13 residues. Per germline, CDR1 MNHEY and CDR2 SVGAGI. V was shortened by 0 bases and J by 4 bases, with 5 bases between the two germline ends. The CDR3 region has the DNA TGTGCCAGCAGTTACTCGCGGGCAGATACGCAGTATTTT. Translation: CASSYSRADTQYF.

The chain recombines TRBV5-4 with TRBJ2-7; TRBD1 might be the D (6 bases). CDR3 size: 15 residues. Germline lookup yields CDR1 SGHNT and CDR2 YYREEE (reference sequence). Trimming cost V 4 bases and J 2 bases, with 16 bases left between them. The CDR3, as DNA: TGTGCCAGCAGCCCCGGGCAGGGGCTTACCTACGAGCAGTACTTC. Its protein is CASSPGQGLTYEQYF.

This clone is a singleton in its sample. The chain links TRBV5-1 to TRBJ1-1; D unclear. The V and J ends lost 5 bases and 1 base respectively, with 12 bases between them. Per germline, CDR1 SGHRS and CDR2 YFSETQ. The CDR3 runs 14 residues. The CDR3 DNA is TGCGCCAGCAGATTGTATGCCGGGAACACTGAAGCTTTCTTT. It specifies CASRLYAGNTEAFF.

CDR3 amino acids: CAWSPLSGARTEAFF. In DNA, the CDR3 is TGTGCCTGGAGTCCCCTTAGCGGGGCTAGGACTGAAGCTTTCTTT. The chain joins TRBV30 to TRBJ1-1; possibly TRBD1 for D (5 bases). CDR3 length: 15 residues. The germline CDR1 and CDR2 sequences are GTSNPN and SVGIG (reference sequence). The germline V and J ends were trimmed by 2 bases and 5 bases, with 18 bases remaining between them.